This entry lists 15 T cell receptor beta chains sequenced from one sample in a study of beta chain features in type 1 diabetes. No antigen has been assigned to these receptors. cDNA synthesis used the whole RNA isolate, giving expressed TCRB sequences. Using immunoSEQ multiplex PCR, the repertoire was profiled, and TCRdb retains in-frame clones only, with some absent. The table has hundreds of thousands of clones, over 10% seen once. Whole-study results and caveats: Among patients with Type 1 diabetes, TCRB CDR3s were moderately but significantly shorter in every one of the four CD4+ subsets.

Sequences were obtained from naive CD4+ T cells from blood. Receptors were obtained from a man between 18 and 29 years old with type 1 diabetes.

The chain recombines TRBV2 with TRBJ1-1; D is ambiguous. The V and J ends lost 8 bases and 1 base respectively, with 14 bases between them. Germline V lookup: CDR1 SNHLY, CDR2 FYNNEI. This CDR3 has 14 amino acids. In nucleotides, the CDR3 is TGTGCCAGCCGCCGGGCAACTTCGAACACTGAAGCTTTCTTT. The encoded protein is CASRRATSNTEAFF.

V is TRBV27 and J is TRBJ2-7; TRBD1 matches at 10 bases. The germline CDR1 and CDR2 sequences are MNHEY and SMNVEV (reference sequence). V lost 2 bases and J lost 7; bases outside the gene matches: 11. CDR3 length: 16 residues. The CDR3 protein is CASSLGGQGSTGEQYF. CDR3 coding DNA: TGTGCCAGCAGTTTAGGGGGACAGGGGTCGACCGGGGAGCAGTACTTC.

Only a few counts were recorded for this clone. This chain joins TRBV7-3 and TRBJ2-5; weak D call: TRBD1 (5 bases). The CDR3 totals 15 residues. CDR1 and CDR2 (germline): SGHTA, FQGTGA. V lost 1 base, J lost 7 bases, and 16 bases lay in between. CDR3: CASSLMWGPLRTQYF. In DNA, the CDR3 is TGTGCCAGCAGCTTAATGTGGGGCCCCCTTAGGACCCAGTACTTC.

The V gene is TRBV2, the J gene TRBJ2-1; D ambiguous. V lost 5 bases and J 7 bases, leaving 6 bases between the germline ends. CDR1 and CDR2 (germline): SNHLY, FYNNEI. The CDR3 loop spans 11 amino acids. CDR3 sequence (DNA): TGTGCCAGCAGTTTCGGGAATGAGCAGTTCTTC. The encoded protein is CASSFGNEQFF.

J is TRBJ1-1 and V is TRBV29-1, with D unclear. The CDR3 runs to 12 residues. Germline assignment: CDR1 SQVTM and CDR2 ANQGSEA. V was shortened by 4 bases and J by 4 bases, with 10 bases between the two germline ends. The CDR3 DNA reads TGCAGCGTTGTAGCCGGAGCCACTGAAGCTTTCTTT. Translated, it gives CSVVAGATEAFF.

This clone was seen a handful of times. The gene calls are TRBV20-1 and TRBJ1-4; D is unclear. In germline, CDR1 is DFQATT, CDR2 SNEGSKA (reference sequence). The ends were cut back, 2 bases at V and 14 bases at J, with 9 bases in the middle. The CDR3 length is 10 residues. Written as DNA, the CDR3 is TGCAGTGCTAGATTGGAAGAGCTGTTTTTT. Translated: CSARLEELFF.

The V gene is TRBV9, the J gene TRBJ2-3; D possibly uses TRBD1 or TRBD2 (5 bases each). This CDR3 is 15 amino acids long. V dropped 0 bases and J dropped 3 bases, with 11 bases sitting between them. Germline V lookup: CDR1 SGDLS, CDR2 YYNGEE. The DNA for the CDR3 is TGTGCCAGCAGCGTAGGGGTGGGGGAGACAGATACGCAGTATTTT. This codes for CASSVGVGETDTQYF.

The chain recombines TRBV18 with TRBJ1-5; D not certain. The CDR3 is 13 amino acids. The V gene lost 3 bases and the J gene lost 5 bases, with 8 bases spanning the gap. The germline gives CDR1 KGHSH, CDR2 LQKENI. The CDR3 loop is CASSPEVHQPQHF. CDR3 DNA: TGTGCCAGCTCACCGGAGGTTCATCAGCCCCAGCATTTT.

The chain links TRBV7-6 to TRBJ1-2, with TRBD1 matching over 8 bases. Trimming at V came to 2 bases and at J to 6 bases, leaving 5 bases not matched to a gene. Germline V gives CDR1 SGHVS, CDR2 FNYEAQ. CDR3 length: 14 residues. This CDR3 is CASSLTGQVHGYTF. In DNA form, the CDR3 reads TGTGCCAGCAGCTTAACGGGACAGGTCCATGGCTACACCTTC.

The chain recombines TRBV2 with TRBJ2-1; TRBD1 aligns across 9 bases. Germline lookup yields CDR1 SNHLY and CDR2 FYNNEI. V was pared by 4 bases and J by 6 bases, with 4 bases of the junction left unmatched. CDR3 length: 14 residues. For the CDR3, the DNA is TGTGCCAGCAGTGCGGGACAGGGTATCAATGAGCAGTTCTTC. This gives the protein CASSAGQGINEQFF.

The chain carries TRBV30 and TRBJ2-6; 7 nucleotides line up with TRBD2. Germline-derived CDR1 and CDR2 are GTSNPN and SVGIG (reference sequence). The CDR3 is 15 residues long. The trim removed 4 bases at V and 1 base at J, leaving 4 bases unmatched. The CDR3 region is CAWTPGGSGANVLTF. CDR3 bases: TGTGCCTGGACACCGGGGGGTTCTGGGGCCAACGTCCTGACTTTC. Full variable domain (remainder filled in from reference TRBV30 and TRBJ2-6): SQTIHQWPATLVQPVGSPLSLECTVEGTSNPNLYWYRQAAGRGLQLLFYSVGIGQISSEVPQNLSASRPQDRQFILSSKKLLLSDSGFYLCAWTPGGSGANVLTFGAGSRLTVL.

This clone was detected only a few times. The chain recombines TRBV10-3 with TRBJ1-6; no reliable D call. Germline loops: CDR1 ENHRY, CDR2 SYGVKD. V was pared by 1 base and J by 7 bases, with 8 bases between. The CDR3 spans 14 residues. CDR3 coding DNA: TGTGCCATCAGTGAGTTAGGTGTCAATTCACCCCTCCACTTT. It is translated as CAISELGVNSPLHF.

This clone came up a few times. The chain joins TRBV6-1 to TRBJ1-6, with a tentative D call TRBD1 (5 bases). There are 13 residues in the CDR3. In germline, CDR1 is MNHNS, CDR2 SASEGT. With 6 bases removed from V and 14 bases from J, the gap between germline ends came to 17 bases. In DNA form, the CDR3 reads TGTGCCAGCAGCGGGGAGGGGCGGTTGGCCCTCCACTTT. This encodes CASSGEGRLALHF.

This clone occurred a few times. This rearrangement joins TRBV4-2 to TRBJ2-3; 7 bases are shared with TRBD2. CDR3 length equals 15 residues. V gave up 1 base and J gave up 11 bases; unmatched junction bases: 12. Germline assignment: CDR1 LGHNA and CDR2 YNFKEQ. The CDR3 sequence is CASSQGVAGDHGQYF. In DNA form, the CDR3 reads TGTGCCAGCAGCCAAGGTGTTGCGGGAGACCATGGGCAGTATTTT.

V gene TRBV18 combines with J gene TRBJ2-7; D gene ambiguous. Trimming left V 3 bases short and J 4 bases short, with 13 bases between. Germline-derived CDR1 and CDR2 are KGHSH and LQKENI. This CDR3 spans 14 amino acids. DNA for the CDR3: TGTGCCAGCTCACCCAGCATAACTTCATACGAGCAGTACTTC. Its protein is CASSPSITSYEQYF.